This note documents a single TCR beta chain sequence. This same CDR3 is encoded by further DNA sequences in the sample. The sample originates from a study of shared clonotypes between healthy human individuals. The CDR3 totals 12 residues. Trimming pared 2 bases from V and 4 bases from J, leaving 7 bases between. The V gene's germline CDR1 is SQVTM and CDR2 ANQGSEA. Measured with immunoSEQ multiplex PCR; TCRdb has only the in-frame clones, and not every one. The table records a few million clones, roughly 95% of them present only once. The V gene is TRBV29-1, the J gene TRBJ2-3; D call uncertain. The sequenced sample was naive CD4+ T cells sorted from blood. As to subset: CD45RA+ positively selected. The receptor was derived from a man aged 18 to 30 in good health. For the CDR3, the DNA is TGCAGCGTTGAAAAAGGGCCAGATACGCAGTATTTT. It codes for CSVEKGPDTQYF.